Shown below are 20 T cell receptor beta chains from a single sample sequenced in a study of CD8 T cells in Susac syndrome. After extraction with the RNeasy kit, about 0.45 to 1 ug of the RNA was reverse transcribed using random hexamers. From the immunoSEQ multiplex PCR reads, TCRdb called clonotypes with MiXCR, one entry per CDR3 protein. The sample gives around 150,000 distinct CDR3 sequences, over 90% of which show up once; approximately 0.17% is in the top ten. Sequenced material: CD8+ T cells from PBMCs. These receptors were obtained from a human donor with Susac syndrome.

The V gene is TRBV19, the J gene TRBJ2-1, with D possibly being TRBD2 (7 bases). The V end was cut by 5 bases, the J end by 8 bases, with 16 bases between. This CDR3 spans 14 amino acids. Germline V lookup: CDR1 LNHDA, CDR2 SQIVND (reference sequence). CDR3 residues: CASSGRGGLDEQFF. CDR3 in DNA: TGTGCCAGTAGTGGTAGGGGGGGACTCGATGAGCAGTTCTTC.

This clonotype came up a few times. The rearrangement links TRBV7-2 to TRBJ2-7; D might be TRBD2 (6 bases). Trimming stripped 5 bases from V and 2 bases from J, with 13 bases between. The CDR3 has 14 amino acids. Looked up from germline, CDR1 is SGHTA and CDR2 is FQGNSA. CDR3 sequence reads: CASSPPGSPYEQYF. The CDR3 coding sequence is TGTGCCAGCAGCCCCCCCGGGAGCCCCTACGAGCAGTACTTC.

CDR3 coding DNA: TGTGCCAGCAGTGACGGGACAGGGGGTCATCAGTACTTC. Protein: CASSDGTGGHQYF. V and J are TRBV12-3 or TRBV12-4 and TRBJ2-7; 11 bases map to TRBD1. The CDR3 extends over 13 amino acids. Trimming cost V 5 bases and J 10 bases; bases outside gene matches: 7.

CDR3: CASSLGTGQNYGYTF. CDR3 DNA: TGCGCCAGCAGCTTGGGGACAGGTCAGAACTATGGCTACACCTTC. The chain is built from TRBV5-1 and TRBJ1-2; TRBD1 matches 7 bases. This CDR3 has 15 residues. Per germline, CDR1 SGHRS and CDR2 YFSETQ. Trimming took 0 bases from V and 2 from J; bases not matched to a gene: 4.

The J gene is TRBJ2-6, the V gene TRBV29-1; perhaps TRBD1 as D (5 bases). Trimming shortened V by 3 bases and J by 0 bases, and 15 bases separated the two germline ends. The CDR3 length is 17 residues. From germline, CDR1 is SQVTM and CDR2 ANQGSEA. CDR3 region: CSVDGADGTSGANVLTF. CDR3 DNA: TGCAGCGTTGATGGGGCAGACGGAACCTCTGGGGCCAACGTCCTGACTTTC.

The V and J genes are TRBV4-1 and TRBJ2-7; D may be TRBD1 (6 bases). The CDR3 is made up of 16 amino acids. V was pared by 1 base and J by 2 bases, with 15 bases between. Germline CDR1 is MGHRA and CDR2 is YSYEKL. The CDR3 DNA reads TGCGCCAGCAGCCAAGTCGTACAGGGAACGACCTACGAGCAGTACTTC. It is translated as CASSQVVQGTTYEQYF.

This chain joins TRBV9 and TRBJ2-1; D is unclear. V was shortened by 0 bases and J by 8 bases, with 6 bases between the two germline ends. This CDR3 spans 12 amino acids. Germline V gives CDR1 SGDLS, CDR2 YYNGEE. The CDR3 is CASSVGSDEQFF. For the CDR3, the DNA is TGTGCCAGCAGCGTAGGGAGCGATGAGCAGTTCTTC.

The CDR3 DNA reads TGCAGTGTATGGGCAGGGGACTACAATGAGCAGTTCTTC. This sequence encodes CSVWAGDYNEQFF. This rearrangement joins TRBV20-1 to TRBJ2-1, with D possibly matching TRBD1 (6 bases). This CDR3 has 13 amino acids. The germline CDR1 and CDR2 sequences are DFQATT and SNEGSKA (reference sequence). Trimming pared 7 bases from V and 3 bases from J, leaving 13 bases between.

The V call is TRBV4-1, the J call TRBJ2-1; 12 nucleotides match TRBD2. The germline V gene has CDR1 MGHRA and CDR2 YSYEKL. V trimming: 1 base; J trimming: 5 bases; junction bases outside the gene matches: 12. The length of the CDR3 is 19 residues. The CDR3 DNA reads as TGCGCCAGCAGCCAAGTCCACACATTTCGACTAGCGGGAGACAATGAGCAGTTCTTC. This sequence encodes CASSQVHTFRLAGDNEQFF.

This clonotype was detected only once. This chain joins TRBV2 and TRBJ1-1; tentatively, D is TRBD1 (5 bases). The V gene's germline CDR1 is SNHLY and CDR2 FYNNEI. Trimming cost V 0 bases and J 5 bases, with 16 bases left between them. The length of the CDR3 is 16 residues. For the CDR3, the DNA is TGTGCCAGCAGTGAAGCGGACCTGACAGTGGGAACTGAAGCTTTCTTT. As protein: CASSEADLTVGTEAFF.

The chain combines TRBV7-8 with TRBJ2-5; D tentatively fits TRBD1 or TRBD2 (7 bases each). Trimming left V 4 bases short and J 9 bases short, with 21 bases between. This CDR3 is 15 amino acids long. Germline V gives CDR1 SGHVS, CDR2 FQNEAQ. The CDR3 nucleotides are TGTGCCAGCAGCTCCGAACAGGGGCGGGAGATCTCCCAGTACTTC. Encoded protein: CASSSEQGREISQYF.

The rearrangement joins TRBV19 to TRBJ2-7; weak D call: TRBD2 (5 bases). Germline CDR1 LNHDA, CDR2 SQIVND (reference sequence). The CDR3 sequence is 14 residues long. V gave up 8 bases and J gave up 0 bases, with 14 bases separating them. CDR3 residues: CASSTAAASYEQYF. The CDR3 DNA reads TGTGCCAGTTCGACGGCAGCGGCCTCCTACGAGCAGTACTTC. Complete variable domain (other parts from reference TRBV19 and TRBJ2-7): DGGITQSPKYLFRKEGQNVTLSCEQNLNHDAMYWYRQDPGQGLRLIYYSQIVNDFQKGDIAEGYSVSREKKESFPLTVTSAQKNPTAFYLCASSTAAASYEQYFGPGTRLTVT.

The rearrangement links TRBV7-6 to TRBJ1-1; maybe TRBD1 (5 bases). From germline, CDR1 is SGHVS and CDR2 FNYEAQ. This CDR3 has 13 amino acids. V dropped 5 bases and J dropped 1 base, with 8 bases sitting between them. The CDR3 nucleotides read TGTGCCAGCAGCCAAACAGGGAACACTGAAGCTTTCTTT. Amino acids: CASSQTGNTEAFF.

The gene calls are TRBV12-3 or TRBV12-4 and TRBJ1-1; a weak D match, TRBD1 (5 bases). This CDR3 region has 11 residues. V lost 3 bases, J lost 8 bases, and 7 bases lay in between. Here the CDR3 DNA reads TGTGCCAGCAGTTTGACAGTCGAAGCTTTCTTT. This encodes CASSLTVEAFF.

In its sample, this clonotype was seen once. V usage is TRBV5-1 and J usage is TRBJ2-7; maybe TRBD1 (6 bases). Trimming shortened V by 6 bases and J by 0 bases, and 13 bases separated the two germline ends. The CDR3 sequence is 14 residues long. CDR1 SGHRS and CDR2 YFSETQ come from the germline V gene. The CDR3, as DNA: TGCGCCAGCAAGAGGACAGACAGCTCCTACGAGCAGTACTTC. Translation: CASKRTDSSYEQYF.

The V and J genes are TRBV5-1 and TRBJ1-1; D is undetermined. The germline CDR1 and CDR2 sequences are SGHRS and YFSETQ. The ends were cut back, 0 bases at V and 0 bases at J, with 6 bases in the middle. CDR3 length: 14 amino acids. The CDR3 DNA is TGCGCCAGCAGCTTGGGGGATCTGAACACTGAAGCTTTCTTT. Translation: CASSLGDLNTEAFF.

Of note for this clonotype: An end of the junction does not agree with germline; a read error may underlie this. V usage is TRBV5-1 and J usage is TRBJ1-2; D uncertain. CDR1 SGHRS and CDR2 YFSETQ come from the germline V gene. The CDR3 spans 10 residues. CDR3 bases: TGCGCCAGCAGCTTGCCGCGTCCAGGCTTC. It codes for CASSLPRPGF.

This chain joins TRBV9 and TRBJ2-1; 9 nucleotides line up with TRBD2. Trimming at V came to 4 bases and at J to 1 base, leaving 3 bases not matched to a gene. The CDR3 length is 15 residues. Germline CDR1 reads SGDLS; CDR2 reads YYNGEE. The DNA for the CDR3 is TGTGCCAGCAGCTCTAGCGGGACTTCCTACAATGAGCAGTTCTTC. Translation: CASSSSGTSYNEQFF.

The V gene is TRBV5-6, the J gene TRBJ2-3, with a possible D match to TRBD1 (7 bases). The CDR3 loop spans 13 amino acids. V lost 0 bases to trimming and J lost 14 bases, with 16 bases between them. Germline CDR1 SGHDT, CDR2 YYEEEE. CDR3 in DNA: TGTGCCAGCAGCTTGGGCGGGACAGAGGCACTGTATTTT. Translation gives CASSLGGTEALYF.

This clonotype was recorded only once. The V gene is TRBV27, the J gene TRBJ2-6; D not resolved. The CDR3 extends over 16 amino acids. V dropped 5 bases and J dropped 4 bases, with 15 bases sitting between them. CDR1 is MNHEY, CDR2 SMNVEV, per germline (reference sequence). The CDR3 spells CASSTVAPEGANVLTF. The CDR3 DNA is TGTGCCAGCAGTACCGTCGCACCCGAGGGGGCCAACGTCCTGACTTTC.